This T cell receptor beta chain originates from a study of cytomegalovirus exposure and HLA in healthy donors. Across the whole study: As released early, the data held around 80 million unique TCRs from HLA-typed donors.

PCR used 60 Vbeta primers and 13 Jbeta primers. This table comes from immunoSEQ multiplex PCR, and its TCRdb copy is limited to in-frame clones, with some not included. The data show 170,000 or so clones, 80% seen once. This clone has only one observation. The V gene end was trimmed by 4 bases and the J gene end by 4 bases; junction bases not matched to a gene: 4. CDR3 length equals 15 residues. Germline assignment: CDR1 MNHEY and CDR2 SMNVEV (reference sequence). The chain is built from TRBV27 and TRBJ2-1, with 10 bases aligning to TRBD2. The receptor's source is a man aged 25 to 45 in good health and CMV-seropositive. The sequenced sample consisted of PBMCs. This CDR3 is CASSSLLAGYNEQFF. The CDR3, as DNA: TGTGCCAGCAGTTCCTTACTAGCGGGATACAATGAGCAGTTCTTC.